This entry lists 15 T cell receptor beta chains sequenced from one sample in a study of shared clonotypes between healthy human individuals. Assay used: immunoSEQ multiplex PCR; TCRdb lists only in-frame clones, some missing. The sample holds about 1.9 million clones, 90% to 95% seen once. Terminally differentiated effector memory CD45RA+ cells were excluded by CCR7 positive selection of CD45RO-negative cells. Sequences were obtained from naive CD8+ T cells from PBMCs. The receptors derive from a man aged 18-30 years in good health. Some clones in this sample may be carry-over from other donors' samples.

In regard to this clone: Other DNA sequences in the sample encode the same CDR3. The genes are TRBV15 and TRBJ2-3; no reliable D call. V gave up 0 bases and J gave up 6 bases, with 7 bases separating them. This CDR3 is 13 amino acids long. CDR1 is LNHNV and CDR2 is YYDKDF in the germline V gene (reference sequence). The CDR3 region is CATSRDSRDTQYF. CDR3 nucleotides: TGTGCCACCAGCAGAGACTCCCGTGATACGCAGTATTTT.

V usage is TRBV28 and J usage is TRBJ2-7; 12 nucleotides match TRBD2. CDR1 and CDR2 (germline): MDHEN, SYDVKM. J lost 6 bases, V lost 2 bases, and 20 bases had no gene match. The CDR3 loop spans 20 amino acids. CDR3 DNA: TGTGCCAGCAGTTTACCCCCTTGGATGGTGACTAGCGGGAGAGTAGGCGAGCAGTACTTC. Translating gives CASSLPPWMVTSGRVGEQYF.

The V and J genes are TRBV7-3 and TRBJ2-2; D is undetermined. In germline, CDR1 is SGHTA, CDR2 FQGTGA. V lost 2 bases and J 2 bases, leaving 15 bases between the germline ends. The CDR3 extends over 17 amino acids. The CDR3 region is CASSLLSLRANTGELFF. The CDR3 nucleotides read TGTGCCAGCAGCTTACTTTCACTAAGGGCCAACACCGGGGAGCTGTTTTTT.

This sequence joins TRBV5-4 and TRBJ2-1; 13 bases are a match to TRBD2. J gave up 7 bases and V 4 bases, and 5 bases lay outside the gene matches. This CDR3 contains 15 residues. Germline CDR1 reads SGHNT; CDR2 reads YYREEE (reference sequence). The CDR3 loop is CASSPGTSGKNEQFF. CDR3 coding DNA: TGTGCCAGCAGCCCGGGGACTAGCGGGAAGAATGAGCAGTTCTTC.

The chain is built from TRBV7-3 and TRBJ2-5; 8 bases line up with TRBD2. J lost 0 bases, V lost 5 bases, and 23 bases had no gene match. Germline CDR1 reads SGHTA; CDR2 reads FQGTGA. This CDR3 spans 21 amino acids. CDR3 region: CASSPSSSDRREGRDQETQYF. CDR3 sequence (DNA): TGTGCCAGCAGCCCCTCGTCATCCGATCGTCGGGAGGGCCGTGACCAAGAGACCCAGTACTTC. The full variable domain, rest sourced from reference TRBV7-3 and TRBJ2-5, is GAGVSQTPSNKVTEKGKYVELRCDPISGHTALYWYRQSLGQGPEFLIYFQGTGAADDSGLPNDRFFAVRPEGSVSTLKIQRTERGDSAVYLCASSPSSSDRREGRDQETQYFGPGTRLLVL.

V is TRBV7-9 and J is TRBJ2-7, with 9 bases that match TRBD1. Losses at the gene ends were 2 bases for V and 2 bases for J; bases not matched to a gene: 7. This CDR3 contains 16 residues. The V gene's germline CDR1 is SEHNR and CDR2 FQNEAQ (reference sequence). The CDR3 region is CASSLSGTGFPYEQYF. CDR3 in DNA: TGTGCCAGCAGCTTATCCGGGACAGGGTTCCCCTACGAGCAGTACTTC.

V usage is TRBV28 and J usage is TRBJ1-6; possible D gene TRBD1, 5 bases. The V gene's germline CDR1 is MDHEN and CDR2 SYDVKM. V was trimmed by 3 bases and J by 7 bases, leaving 13 bases between them. This CDR3 contains 15 residues. CDR3 bases: TGTGCCAGCAGTTTTGGGGCAGTGGACAATTCACCCCTCCACTTT. Residues: CASSFGAVDNSPLHF. The variable domain in full, with the rest retrieved from reference TRBV28 and TRBJ1-6, is DVKVTQSSRYLVKRTGEKVFLECVQDMDHENMFWYRQDPGLGLRLIYFSYDVKMKEKGDIPEGYSVSREKKERFSLILESASTNQTSMYLCASSFGAVDNSPLHFGNGTRLTVT.

CDR3 amino acids: CASISAGATNEQFF. The CDR3 bases are TGTGCCAGCATCTCAGCGGGGGCTACCAATGAGCAGTTCTTC. V usage is TRBV7-9 and J usage is TRBJ2-1; 8 positions match TRBD2. With V trimmed by 7 bases and J by 6 bases, 8 bases remained unmatched. The CDR3 length is 14 residues. Germline V CDR1 and CDR2: SEHNR, FQNEAQ (reference sequence).

The chain has TRBV7-8 and TRBJ2-1, with D possibly matching TRBD2 (5 bases). V lost 4 bases and J 0 bases, leaving 13 bases between the germline ends. The V gene's germline CDR1 is SGHVS and CDR2 FQNEAQ. The CDR3 length is 16 residues. Here the CDR3 DNA reads TGTGCCAGCAGCTACTCCCCGGGGAGCTCCTACAATGAGCAGTTCTTC. Its protein product is CASSYSPGSSYNEQFF.

The V call is TRBV6-6, the J call TRBJ1-1, with a possible D match to TRBD1 (5 bases). With 7 bases removed from V and 6 bases from J, the gap between germline ends came to 9 bases. The CDR3 has 11 residues. Germline CDR1 reads MNHNY; CDR2 reads SVGAGI (reference sequence). The CDR3 loop is CASKGPPEAFF. The CDR3 DNA follows: TGTGCCAGCAAGGGACCCCCTGAAGCTTTCTTT.

This clone was seen only a few times. The chain recombines TRBV27 with TRBJ1-2; 11 bases agree with TRBD1. Losses at the gene ends were 5 bases for V and 8 bases for J; bases not matched to a gene: 10. This CDR3 spans 15 amino acids. Germline V CDR1 and CDR2: MNHEY, SMNVEV (reference sequence). The CDR3 DNA follows: TGTGCCAGCAGTCCCTGGACAGGGGGCGAGCGGGGCTACACCTTC. The encoded protein is CASSPWTGGERGYTF.

This clone occurred a few times. The chain couples TRBV6-1 to TRBJ1-5, with D possibly being TRBD1 (6 bases). Trimming pared 2 bases from V and 1 base from J, leaving 18 bases between. There are 18 residues in the CDR3. Germline-derived CDR1 and CDR2 are MNHNS and SASEGT. The CDR3 nucleotides are TGTGCCAGCAGTGAATTTGGGGGCGGCACTATCAGCAATCAGCCCCAGCATTTT. Amino acids: CASSEFGGGTISNQPQHF.

The rearrangement joins TRBV19 to TRBJ1-2, with D possibly TRBD1 on 6 matching bases. This CDR3 is built from 16 residues. The V and J ends lost 5 bases and 7 bases respectively, with 23 bases between them. CDR1 LNHDA and CDR2 SQIVND come from the germline V gene (reference sequence). For the CDR3, the DNA is TGTGCCAGTAGTTTCCGGAGAGCGACAGGATTGTTTGGCTACACCTTC. Protein product: CASSFRRATGLFGYTF.

J is TRBJ2-3 and V is TRBV6-5, with a possible D match to TRBD1 (7 bases). Trimming removed 5 bases at V and 1 base at J, with 13 bases between. CDR1 MNHEY and CDR2 SVGAGI come from the germline V gene. CDR3 length: 15 residues. CDR3 amino acids: CASSIQGGGTDTQYF. CDR3 nucleotide sequence: TGTGCCAGCAGTATTCAGGGGGGTGGCACAGATACGCAGTATTTT.

The chain recombines TRBV7-8 with TRBJ1-3, with 7 bases matching TRBD1. Germline values: CDR1 SGHVS, CDR2 FQNEAQ. Germline trimming cut 5 bases from V and 0 bases from J; bases unmatched to any gene: 4. The CDR3 has 15 residues. The CDR3 loop is CASSLDRASGNTIYF. The CDR3 DNA is TGTGCCAGCAGCCTAGACAGGGCCTCTGGAAACACCATATATTTT.